The 21 T cell receptor beta chains reported below all come from one sample, sequenced in a study of shared clonotypes between healthy human individuals. Assay used: immunoSEQ multiplex PCR; TCRdb lists only in-frame clones, some missing. This sample has roughly 720,000 clones; less than 95% occur once, and the top ten carry approximately 35%. Sequenced sample: memory CD8+ T cells from PBMCs. Documented subset: CD45RO+ cells pooled with CCR7-negative TemRA cells. These receptors all come from a man between 18 and 29 years old in good health. Some clones in this sample may be carry-over from other donors' samples.

Details on this clone: The identical CDR3 is also encoded by other nucleotide sequences in the sample. V usage is TRBV4-2 and J usage is TRBJ2-5, with no clear D. Germline V gene data show CDR1 as LGHNA and CDR2 as YNFKEQ. V lost 0 bases to trimming and J lost 5 bases, with 4 bases between them. The CDR3 spans 12 residues. As DNA, the CDR3 is TGTGCCAGCAGCCAAGACCGTGAGACCCAGTACTTC. Residues: CASSQDRETQYF.

CDR3 sequence reads: CASSYGLGQEVSEQYF. CDR3 nucleotides: TGTGCCAGCAGTTACGGACTTGGGCAGGAGGTCTCCGAGCAGTACTTC. The chain uses TRBV6-5 and TRBJ2-7; TRBD2 is a possible D gene (5 bases). Germline lookup yields CDR1 MNHEY and CDR2 SVGAGI. The length of the CDR3 is 16 residues. V shed 2 bases and J shed 6 bases, with 20 bases lying between them.

The chain uses TRBV27 and TRBJ1-3; TRBD1 aligns across 8 bases. Germline loops: CDR1 MNHEY, CDR2 SMNVEV (reference sequence). This CDR3 contains 15 residues. V lost 5 bases to trimming and J lost 4 bases; unmatched junction nucleotides: 7. DNA of the CDR3: TGTGCCAGCAGTCCGACAGGGGTAGAGGGAAACACCATATATTTT. Protein product: CASSPTGVEGNTIYF.

This clone was counted a single time. This sequence joins TRBV9 and TRBJ2-1; 10 bases map to TRBD2. Germline CDR1 SGDLS, CDR2 YYNGEE. With 3 bases clipped from V and 8 bases from J, the junction kept 8 bases outside the gene matches. The CDR3 covers 15 residues. In DNA, the CDR3 is TGTGCCAGCAGCGAGGACGGGACTAGCGTTTATGAGCAGTTCTTC. This codes for CASSEDGTSVYEQFF.

The rearrangement uses TRBV27 and TRBJ2-5; D gene unclear. Looked up from germline, CDR1 is MNHEY and CDR2 is SMNVEV (reference sequence). CDR3 size: 11 residues. The V end was cut by 9 bases, the J end by 5 bases, with 10 bases between. The CDR3 DNA reads as TGTGCCAGTAGAACGAGGGAGACCCAGTACTTC. It is translated as CASRTRETQYF.

The chain couples TRBV11-2 to TRBJ1-4; D possibly corresponds to TRBD1 (6 bases). Germline-derived CDR1 and CDR2 are SGHAT and FQNNGV. The CDR3 spans 15 residues. V was trimmed by 3 bases and J by 8 bases, leaving 16 bases between them. CDR3 sequence (DNA): TGTGCCAGCAGCTTCGAGCCGGGACAAGAAGAAAAACTGTTTTTT. This codes for CASSFEPGQEEKLFF.

V gene TRBV5-1 combines with J gene TRBJ2-7; perhaps TRBD1 as D (5 bases). CDR3 length equals 14 residues. CDR1 and CDR2 from the germline V gene are SGHRS and YFSETQ. Trimming shortened V by 0 bases and J by 2 bases, and 9 bases separated the two germline ends. The CDR3 loop is CASSLDRRTYEQYF. CDR3 in DNA: TGCGCCAGCAGCTTGGACAGGAGAACCTACGAGCAGTACTTC.

This clone was counted only a few times. The chain couples TRBV19 to TRBJ1-1; TRBD1 is a possible D gene (6 bases). Per the germline V gene, CDR1 is LNHDA and CDR2 is SQIVND (reference sequence). The CDR3 is 13 residues long. V was shortened by 6 bases and J by 3 bases, with 11 bases between the two germline ends. CDR3 sequence reads: CASSEGGYTEAFF. CDR3 sequence (DNA): TGTGCCAGTAGCGAGGGGGGGTACACTGAAGCTTTCTTT.

This chain connects TRBV28 to TRBJ2-1, with TRBD2 matching over 9 bases. Unmatched junction bases numbered 10, after V lost 4 bases and J lost 0 bases. Per germline, CDR1 MDHEN and CDR2 SYDVKM. This CDR3 has 18 amino acids. DNA of the CDR3: TGTGCCAGCAGTTCCGGGACTAGCAGCAAGAGCTCCTACAATGAGCAGTTCTTC. Protein: CASSSGTSSKSSYNEQFF.

The V and J genes are TRBV5-1 and TRBJ2-7, with 8 bases matching TRBD1. The CDR3 is made up of 11 amino acids. With 5 bases clipped from V and 12 bases from J, the junction kept 7 bases outside the gene matches. From germline, CDR1 is SGHRS and CDR2 YFSETQ. CDR3 in DNA: TGCGCCAGCAGAGACCGGGACAGGTGGTACTTC. It yields the protein CASRDRDRWYF.

The chain joins TRBV7-9 to TRBJ2-7, with 8 bases that match TRBD2. J lost 5 bases, V lost 5 bases, and 11 bases had no gene match. The CDR3 loop spans 15 amino acids. CDR1 SEHNR and CDR2 FQNEAQ come from the germline V gene (reference sequence). The CDR3 coding sequence is TGTGCCAGCAGCAGTGAGCGGGAGTTCGGGCACGAGCAGTACTTC. Its translation: CASSSEREFGHEQYF. The full variable domain, its missing parts supplied by reference TRBV7-9 and TRBJ2-7, is DTGVSQNPRHKITKRGQNVTFRCDPISEHNRLYWYRQTLGQGPEFLTYFQNEAQLEKSRLLSDRFSAERPKGSFSTLEIQRTEQGDSAMYLCASSSEREFGHEQYFGPGTRLTVT.

V gene TRBV11-2 combines with J gene TRBJ2-2, with TRBD2 matching 13 bases. Germline CDR1 SGHAT, CDR2 FQNNGV. With V trimmed by 4 bases and J by 7 bases, 12 bases remained unmatched. CDR3 length equals 18 residues. The CDR3 sequence is CASSSFPTSGRYHGELFF. The CDR3 DNA is TGTGCCAGCAGCTCTTTCCCGACTAGCGGGAGGTATCACGGGGAGCTGTTTTTT.

The chain carries TRBV28 and TRBJ2-5, with 11 positions matching TRBD2. The J call may not be correct, given that the DNA end is closer to TRBJ2-7. The CDR3 spans 13 residues. The germline gives CDR1 MDHEN, CDR2 SYDVKM. The CDR3 DNA is TGTGCCAGCAGCATGGGACTAGCGGACGAGCAGTACTTC. Translated, it gives CASSMGLADEQYF.

The rearrangement uses TRBV29-1 and TRBJ1-3; D unresolved. The V and J ends lost 3 bases and 0 bases respectively, with 12 bases between them. The germline CDR1 and CDR2 sequences are SQVTM and ANQGSEA. CDR3 length equals 15 residues. The CDR3 protein is CSVEGLDLSGNTIYF. The CDR3 DNA follows: TGCAGCGTTGAGGGCCTGGACCTCTCTGGAAACACCATATATTTT. The full variable domain, with the rest looked up from reference TRBV29-1 and TRBJ1-3, is SAVISQKPSRDICQRGTSLTIQCQVDSQVTMMFWYRQQPGQSLTLIATANQGSEATYESGFVIDKFPISRPNLTFSTLTVSNMSPEDSSIYLCSVEGLDLSGNTIYFGEGSWLTVV.

The V call is TRBV28, the J call TRBJ1-1; a weak D match, TRBD1 (6 bases). The CDR3 is 12 amino acids. Germline V lookup: CDR1 MDHEN, CDR2 SYDVKM. V was pared by 6 bases and J by 8 bases, with 13 bases between. CDR3 region: CASRPRTDEAFF. The CDR3 DNA reads TGTGCCAGCAGACCTAGGACAGACGAAGCTTTCTTT.

The CDR3 sequence is CASSQPGQAYQETQYF. CDR3 sequence (DNA): TGTGCCAGCAGCCAGCCGGGACAGGCGTACCAAGAGACCCAGTACTTC. The chain carries TRBV7-2 and TRBJ2-5, with 8 bases fitting TRBD1. V was clipped by 5 bases and J by 0 bases; unmatched bases: 8. CDR3 length: 16 residues. CDR1 and CDR2 (germline): SGHTA, FQGNSA.

The CDR3 is CASRRTGNTEAFF. The CDR3 DNA reads TGTGCCAGCAGGCGGACAGGGAACACTGAAGCTTTCTTT. V usage is TRBV2 and J usage is TRBJ1-1, with 7 nucleotides matching TRBD1. The CDR3 totals 13 residues. The germline V gene has CDR1 SNHLY and CDR2 FYNNEI. Trimming cost V 6 bases and J 1 base; bases outside gene matches: 2.

The V and J genes are TRBV28 and TRBJ2-1; 9 bases are shared with TRBD1. From germline, CDR1 is MDHEN and CDR2 SYDVKM. The CDR3 totals 13 residues. The junction had 1 base not matched to a gene; V was cut back by 4 bases and J by 6 bases. Here the CDR3 reads CASSSTGGNEQFF. The CDR3, as DNA: TGTGCCAGCAGTTCGACAGGGGGCAATGAGCAGTTCTTC.

V and J are TRBV6-5 and TRBJ1-2, with D possibly TRBD1 on 6 matching bases. Germline V gene sequence: CDR1 MNHEY, CDR2 SVGAGI. There are 16 residues in the CDR3. V was shortened by 0 bases and J by 5 bases, with 16 bases between the two germline ends. The CDR3 DNA reads TGTGCCAGCAGTTACTCTATCGGACAGCTTTATTATGGCTACACCTTC. The encoded protein is CASSYSIGQLYYGYTF.

The V and J genes are TRBV23-1 and TRBJ1-3; no definite D call. TRBV23-1 is an open reading frame whose function is uncertain. V was shortened by 2 bases and J by 3 bases, with 14 bases between the two germline ends. The CDR3 is 16 residues long. This CDR3 is CASSQGPAKFGNTIYF. The DNA of the CDR3 is TGCGCCAGCAGTCAAGGTCCAGCCAAATTTGGAAACACCATATATTTT.

The chain combines TRBV7-9 with TRBJ1-4, with D possibly being TRBD1 (6 bases). Germline CDR1 is SEHNR and CDR2 is FQNEAQ (reference sequence). Trimming stripped 5 bases from V and 8 bases from J, with 9 bases between. CDR3 length: 12 residues. The CDR3 reads CASSATGEKLFF. The CDR3 DNA sequence: TGTGCCAGCAGCGCCACAGGGGAAAAACTGTTTTTT. Using reference TRBV7-9 and TRBJ1-4 for the parts outside the CDR3, the full variable domain is DTGVSQNPRHKITKRGQNVTFRCDPISEHNRLYWYRQTLGQGPEFLTYFQNEAQLEKSRLLSDRFSAERPKGSFSTLEIQRTEQGDSAMYLCASSATGEKLFFGSGTQLSVL.